The 20 T cell receptor beta chains below were found in one sample sequenced in a study of CD8 T cells in ankylosing spondylitis. TCRdb processed the 5' RACE reads anew with MiXCR; each CDR3 protein has one entry. In the table there are roughly 230,000 distinct CDR3 sequences, 18% of which are singletons. What was sequenced was blood, either unsorted or a sorted T cell fraction (not recorded which). The receptors shown here come from a male donor with ankylosing spondylitis or in good health (not recorded which).

V gene TRBV29-1 combines with J gene TRBJ1-4; TRBD1 is a possible D gene (5 bases). CDR1 is SQVTM and CDR2 is ANQGSEA in the germline V gene. The CDR3 loop spans 13 amino acids. The V gene lost 6 bases and the J gene lost 5 bases, with 13 bases spanning the gap. The CDR3 protein is CSVRGAGNEKLFF. The DNA for the CDR3 is TGCAGCGTGAGGGGAGCAGGGAATGAAAAACTGTTTTTT.

The gene calls are TRBV27 and TRBJ2-3; the D is unclear. The CDR3 has 16 residues. Germline values: CDR1 MNHEY, CDR2 SMNVEV (reference sequence). Trimming left V 8 bases short and J 0 bases short, with 18 bases between. CDR3 amino acids: CASRFISETSTDTQYF. CDR3 bases: TGTGCCAGCCGCTTCATATCGGAGACTAGCACAGATACGCAGTATTTT.

This clonotype was found many times. The V and J genes are TRBV29-1 and TRBJ1-2; D is perhaps TRBD1 (5 bases). The CDR3 consists of 16 residues. V was trimmed by 1 base and J by 1 base, leaving 16 bases between them. Germline V lookup: CDR1 SQVTM, CDR2 ANQGSEA. The CDR3 loop reads CSVEGSGSKLNYGYTF. Here the CDR3 DNA reads TGCAGCGTTGAAGGGTCAGGGTCCAAACTTAACTATGGCTACACCTTC.

This clonotype was seen ten or more times. V gene TRBV29-1 combines with J gene TRBJ2-2; no clear D gene. Per the germline V gene, CDR1 is SQVTM and CDR2 is ANQGSEA. Trimming shortened V by 7 bases and J by 1 base, and 16 bases separated the two germline ends. This CDR3 has 15 amino acids. CDR3 nucleotides: TGCAGCGCTCACGTCCCCGAAATGAACACCGGGGAGCTGTTTTTT. This gives the protein CSAHVPEMNTGELFF.

This rearrangement joins TRBV7-3 to TRBJ2-3; tentative D call: TRBD2 (6 bases). Germline-derived CDR1 and CDR2 are SGHTA and FQGTGA. This CDR3 has 17 amino acids. Trimming cost V 2 bases and J 5 bases, with 20 bases left between them. CDR3: CASSLFSWREIGDTQYF. Here the CDR3 DNA reads TGTGCCAGCAGCTTATTCAGTTGGCGGGAAATCGGAGATACGCAGTATTTT.

The table lists this clonotype with a few counts. The chain uses TRBV5-5 and TRBJ2-3, with D possibly TRBD2 on 5 matching bases. Germline CDR1 reads SGHKS; CDR2 reads YYEKEE (reference sequence). The CDR3 covers 15 residues. V lost 4 bases and J 5 bases, leaving 17 bases between the germline ends. This chain's CDR3 is CASSPSGVSGDTQYF. In nucleotides, the CDR3 is TGTGCCAGCAGCCCGTCCGGGGTTTCAGGAGATACGCAGTATTTT. The whole variable domain, filled in from reference TRBV5-5 and TRBJ2-3, reads DAGVTQSPTHLIKTRGQQVTLRCSPISGHKSVSWYQQVLGQGPQFIFQYYEKEERGRGNFPDRFSARQFPNYSSELNVNALLLGDSALYLCASSPSGVSGDTQYFGPGTRLTVL.

The CDR3 coding sequence is TGCGCCAGCAGCTTGGTTCCCAGGAACACCGGGGAGCTGTTTTTT. Amino acid sequence: CASSLVPRNTGELFF. This chain connects TRBV5-1 to TRBJ2-2; D is ambiguous. The CDR3 sequence is 15 residues long. Per germline, CDR1 SGHRS and CDR2 YFSETQ. Trimming pared 0 bases from V and 1 base from J, leaving 7 bases between.

This clonotype was recorded a few times. The chain employs TRBV6-5 and TRBJ2-7; D possibly corresponds to TRBD2 (5 bases). Looked up from germline, CDR1 is MNHEY and CDR2 is SVGAGI. The V gene lost 3 bases and the J gene lost 2 bases, with 11 bases spanning the gap. The CDR3 is 14 amino acids. CDR3 nucleotides: TGTGCCAGCAGTTATTCATCCGGGGCCTACGAGCAGTACTTC. It yields the protein CASSYSSGAYEQYF.

The CDR3 coding sequence is TGTGCCAGCAGCCCTAGCACCGGGGAGCTGTTTTTT. This codes for CASSPSTGELFF. The gene calls are TRBV9 and TRBJ2-2; D is uncertain. CDR1 and CDR2 (germline): SGDLS, YYNGEE. The CDR3 extends over 12 amino acids. Trimming removed 4 bases at V and 4 bases at J, with 5 bases between.

This chain connects TRBV10-3 to TRBJ1-5; 7 bases are shared with TRBD1. The CDR3 has 15 residues. The junction had 5 bases not matched to a gene; V was cut back by 4 bases and J by 2 bases. The germline V gene encodes CDR1 ENHRY and CDR2 SYGVKD. The CDR3 is CAISGGTEGNQPQHF. CDR3 DNA sequence: TGTGCCATCAGTGGTGGGACAGAAGGCAATCAGCCCCAGCATTTT.

There are many counts of this clonotype. V usage is TRBV20-1 and J usage is TRBJ2-1; 11 nucleotides match TRBD2. Per germline, CDR1 DFQATT and CDR2 SNEGSKA (reference sequence). With 6 bases clipped from V and 7 bases from J, the junction kept 8 bases outside the gene matches. The CDR3 sequence is 14 residues long. The CDR3 nucleotides read TGCAGTGCGTTGACTAGCGGGGCCTTGAATGAGCAGTTCTTC. Its protein product is CSALTSGALNEQFF.

The chain links TRBV5-1 to TRBJ1-1, with D perhaps TRBD1 (5 bases). Trimming left V 4 bases short and J 2 bases short, with 15 bases between. Germline V gene sequence: CDR1 SGHRS, CDR2 YFSETQ. This CDR3 is 15 amino acids long. The CDR3 loop reads CASSAAQTGNTEAFF. The CDR3 nucleotides are TGCGCCAGCAGCGCGGCCCAAACAGGAAACACTGAAGCTTTCTTT.

V is TRBV29-1 and J is TRBJ2-7; 9 positions agree with TRBD1. Trimming at V came to 1 base and at J to 0 bases, leaving 1 base not matched to a gene. Germline CDR1 SQVTM, CDR2 ANQGSEA. This CDR3 is built from 14 residues. The CDR3 protein is CSVEGDRVSYEQYF. The CDR3 DNA is TGCAGCGTTGAAGGGGACAGGGTCTCCTACGAGCAGTACTTC.

This clonotype has a count of ten or more. The chain recombines TRBV7-8 with TRBJ2-1; D gene ambiguous. The CDR3 runs 12 residues. Trimming shortened V by 4 bases and J by 5 bases, and 6 bases separated the two germline ends. The germline gives CDR1 SGHVS, CDR2 FQNEAQ. The CDR3 nucleotides are TGTGCCAGCAGCTCACTCCACAATGAGCAGTTCTTC. It encodes CASSSLHNEQFF.

Many counts were recorded for this clonotype. The chain couples TRBV10-3 to TRBJ2-7, with 7 bases matching TRBD2. Germline V gives CDR1 ENHRY, CDR2 SYGVKD. This CDR3 is built from 16 residues. The trim removed 5 bases at V and 5 bases at J, leaving 15 bases unmatched. The CDR3: CAISPGSGLGSHEQYF. The CDR3 bases are TGTGCCATCAGTCCGGGAAGCGGACTAGGCAGCCACGAGCAGTACTTC.

This clonotype was seen at least ten times. The V and J genes are TRBV2 and TRBJ2-1, with D uncertain. The CDR3 has 13 residues. Germline-derived CDR1 and CDR2 are SNHLY and FYNNEI. The ends were cut back, 2 bases at V and 4 bases at J, with 6 bases in the middle. DNA of the CDR3: TGTGCCAGCAGTGAATGGCTTTACAATGAGCAGTTCTTC. Protein sequence: CASSEWLYNEQFF.

In its sample, this clonotype was seen a few times. The rearrangement links TRBV6-5 to TRBJ2-2; D might be TRBD1 (6 bases). Germline CDR1 and CDR2: MNHEY and SVGAGI. V was trimmed by 2 bases and J by 5 bases, leaving 12 bases between them. The CDR3 runs 15 residues. In DNA, the CDR3 is TGTGCCAGCAGTTACGGGACAATGGGAACCGGGGAGCTGTTTTTT. Its protein product is CASSYGTMGTGELFF.

V gene TRBV7-8 combines with J gene TRBJ2-5; perhaps TRBD2 as D (5 bases). The CDR3 is made up of 17 amino acids. The V gene lost 1 base and the J gene lost 4 bases, with 19 bases spanning the gap. Germline lookup yields CDR1 SGHVS and CDR2 FQNEAQ. The DNA for the CDR3 is TGTGCCAGCAGCTTAGACCCAACGGACTGGTTTCCAGAGACCCAGTACTTC. Encoded protein: CASSLDPTDWFPETQYF. The full variable domain, its missing parts supplied by reference TRBV7-8 and TRBJ2-5, is GAGVSQSPRYKVAKRGQDVALRCDPISGHVSLFWYQQALGQGPEFLTYFQNEAQLDKSGLPSDRFFAERPEGSVSTLKIQRTQQEDSAVYLCASSLDPTDWFPETQYFGPGTRLLVL.

This sequence joins TRBV10-3 and TRBJ2-2; no firm D call. The V end was cut by 0 bases, the J end by 1 base, with 9 bases between. This CDR3 is built from 16 residues. Germline V CDR1 and CDR2: ENHRY, SYGVKD. The CDR3 DNA is TGTGCCATCAGTGAGTCGTATCAGGTGAACACCGGGGAGCTGTTTTTT. Its translation: CAISESYQVNTGELFF.

CDR3 protein: CASSLYTEAFF. The DNA of the CDR3 is TGTGCCAGCTCCCTGTACACTGAAGCTTTCTTT. The genes are TRBV6-2 or TRBV6-3 and TRBJ1-1; D is unclear. Between the trimmed V and J ends, which lost 8 bases and 3 bases, there was a span of 7 bases. Germline V gene data show CDR1 as MNHEY and CDR2 as SVGEGT. This CDR3 has 11 amino acids.